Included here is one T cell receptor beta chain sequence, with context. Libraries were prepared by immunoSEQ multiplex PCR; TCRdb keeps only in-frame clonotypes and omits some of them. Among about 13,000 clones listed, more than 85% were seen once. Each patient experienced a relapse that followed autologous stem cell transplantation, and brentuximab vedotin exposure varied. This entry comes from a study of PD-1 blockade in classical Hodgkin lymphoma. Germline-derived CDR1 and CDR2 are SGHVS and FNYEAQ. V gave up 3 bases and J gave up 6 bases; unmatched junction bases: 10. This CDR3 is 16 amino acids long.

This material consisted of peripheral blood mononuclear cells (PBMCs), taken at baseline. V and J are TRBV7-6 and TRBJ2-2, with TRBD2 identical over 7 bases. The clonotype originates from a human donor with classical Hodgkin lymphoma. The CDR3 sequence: CASSFSGGGFAGELFF. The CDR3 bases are TGTGCCAGCAGCTTTTCGGGGGGAGGATTCGCCGGGGAGCTGTTTTTT.